This TCR beta chain came from a study of shared clonotypes between healthy human individuals. Findings and limits, study-wide: Generally, naive subsets (rather than memory subsets) showed larger estimated richness. Generation probabilities were higher for clonotypes shared across all four sorted-subset donors than for unshared ones.

Cells designated naive CD8 were CD45RO-negative and were positively selected for CCR7, with terminally differentiated effector memory CD45RA+ cells excluded. Generated by immunoSEQ multiplex PCR, the TCRdb table keeps only in-frame clones and is missing some. The repertoire consists of hundreds of thousands of clones, with nearly 95% occurring once and the leading ten covering 24%. For this clone: What it binds is not known.

This TCR was sampled from a man aged 25 to 40 in good health. Sample: naive CD8+ T cells sorted from blood.

In DNA, the CDR3 is TGTGCCAGCAGTTATTTCGGGAGCGGGAGGCTGAACACCGGGGAGCTGTTTTTT. This translates into CASSYFGSGRLNTGELFF. This chain joins TRBV27 and TRBJ2-2; 9 nucleotides align to TRBD2. Germline V gene data show CDR1 as MNHEY and CDR2 as SMNVEV (reference sequence). The CDR3 loop spans 18 amino acids. V shed 4 bases, J shed 1 base, and the junction held 10 bases outside the gene matches.